The present T cell receptor beta chain was sequenced within a study of blood T cell repertoires in COVID-19. Sequencing was performed with immunoSEQ multiplex PCR; in TCRdb, only in-frame clones are kept and a portion is missing. The sample has about 250,000 clones; around 88% are singletons. This CDR3 is 16 amino acids long. CDR1 and CDR2 from the germline V gene are MNHNS and SASEGT. The V gene lost 1 base and the J gene lost 1 base, with 12 bases spanning the gap. The receptor was derived from a woman under 40 with COVID-19, enrolled during active disease. Material for sequencing was peripheral blood. The chain carries TRBV6-1 and TRBJ2-3; the D is unclear. The CDR3 coding sequence is TGTGCCAGCAGTGAAGAATTAGCCCCAGGCACAGATACGCAGTATTTT. This sequence encodes CASSEELAPGTDTQYF.